The 7 T cell receptor beta chains given below trace back to one sample, sequenced in a study of T cell repertoires in aging, cancer and after chemotherapy. Rearranged V-D-J TRB sequences were amplified with a mixed TRB-A/B primer pool. MiXCR, run by TCRdb on the multiplex PCR reads, gives a single entry per CDR3 protein. The repertoire holds about 6,000 distinct CDR3 sequences, with 38% as singletons. The template was genomic DNA from peripheral blood, not RNA. Sequencing was carried out using blood. Receptors were obtained from a human donor with a blood cancer.

By share, this clonotype counts as medium-sized. This chain uses TRBV6-5 with TRBJ2-7; 7 bases map to TRBD2. J lost 2 bases, V lost 2 bases, and 6 bases had no gene match. CDR1 MNHEY and CDR2 SVGAGI come from the germline V gene. CDR3 length: 15 amino acids. The CDR3 protein is CASSYSSGLPYEQYF. The CDR3 coding sequence is TGTGCCAGCAGTTACAGCTCGGGACTACCCTACGAGCAGTACTTC.

The chain has TRBV5-4 and TRBJ1-2, with 9 positions matching TRBD1. Germline CDR1 is SGHNT and CDR2 is YYREEE (reference sequence). CDR3 length: 15 amino acids. The trim removed 5 bases at V and 4 bases at J, leaving 9 bases unmatched. CDR3 in amino acids: CASRGTGTFPYGYTF. CDR3 in DNA: TGTGCCAGCAGGGGGACAGGGACCTTCCCCTATGGCTACACCTTC.

The chain employs TRBV19 and TRBJ2-5; TRBD2 agrees at 16 bases. The junction had 7 bases not matched to a gene; V was cut back by 7 bases and J by 5 bases. Germline CDR1 is LNHDA and CDR2 is SQIVND (reference sequence). The CDR3 covers 16 residues. The CDR3 sequence: CASTPGLAGGSETQYF. CDR3 in DNA: TGTGCCAGTACCCCGGGACTAGCGGGAGGGAGCGAGACCCAGTACTTC.

The chain joins TRBV19 to TRBJ1-1; unclear D gene. V was pared by 5 bases and J by 10 bases, with 20 bases between. The germline CDR1 and CDR2 sequences are LNHDA and SQIVND (reference sequence). The CDR3 sequence is 14 residues long. DNA of the CDR3: TGTGCCAGTAGTTCCCTGGCCAGGCTGGAGGGAGCTTTCTTT. It encodes CASSSLARLEGAFF. Drawing the rest from reference TRBV19 and TRBJ1-1, the complete variable domain is DGGITQSPKYLFRKEGQNVTLSCEQNLNHDAMYWYRQDPGQGLRLIYYSQIVNDFQKGDIAEGYSVSREKKESFPLTVTSAQKNPTAFYLCASSSLARLEGAFFGQGTRLTVV.

The rearrangement links TRBV4-2 to TRBJ2-7; TRBD2 matches 14 bases. Germline CDR1 LGHNA, CDR2 YNFKEQ. V gave up 3 bases and J gave up 4 bases; unmatched junction bases: 8. This CDR3 is 17 amino acids long. Written as DNA, the CDR3 is TGTGCCAGCAGCCACCTGACTAGCGGGAGGGCCAATTACGAGCAGTACTTC. Encoded protein: CASSHLTSGRANYEQYF.

In its sample, this clonotype was seen a few times. Written as DNA, the CDR3 is TGTGCCAGTACCGGACCCGCTAACTATGGCTACACCTTC. Its protein product is CASTGPANYGYTF. The chain has TRBV19 and TRBJ1-2; D is unclear. Trimming removed 7 bases at V and 0 bases at J, with 9 bases between. From germline, CDR1 is LNHDA and CDR2 SQIVND (reference sequence). The CDR3 sequence is 13 residues long.

This clonotype was counted between two and nine times. V and J are TRBV6-5 and TRBJ2-2; D may be TRBD2 (6 bases). V was shortened by 2 bases and J by 7 bases, with 11 bases between the two germline ends. Germline CDR1 is MNHEY and CDR2 is SVGAGI. The CDR3 is made up of 14 amino acids. The CDR3: CASSYGGPIGELFF. CDR3 bases: TGTGCCAGCAGTTACGGAGGGCCGATCGGGGAGCTGTTTTTT.